This T cell receptor beta chain originates from a study of T cells in tumors after PD-1 blockade. Here immunoSEQ multiplex PCR was the method, and the copy in TCRdb shows in-frame clones only, minus some. The sample holds some 15,000 clones; roughly 82% are singletons and the top ten take more than 20%. Germline CDR1 reads MNHNY; CDR2 reads SVGAGI (reference sequence). V shed 8 bases and J shed 0 bases, with 8 bases lying between them. CDR3 length: 13 residues. V gene TRBV6-6 combines with J gene TRBJ2-4; D call uncertain. The sequence was obtained from a human donor with basal cell carcinoma. This specimen was PBMCs, taken after anti-PD-1 treatment. Written as DNA, the CDR3 is TGTGCCAGCGGGCGCCTAGCCAAAAACATTCAGTACTTC. It specifies CASGRLAKNIQYF.